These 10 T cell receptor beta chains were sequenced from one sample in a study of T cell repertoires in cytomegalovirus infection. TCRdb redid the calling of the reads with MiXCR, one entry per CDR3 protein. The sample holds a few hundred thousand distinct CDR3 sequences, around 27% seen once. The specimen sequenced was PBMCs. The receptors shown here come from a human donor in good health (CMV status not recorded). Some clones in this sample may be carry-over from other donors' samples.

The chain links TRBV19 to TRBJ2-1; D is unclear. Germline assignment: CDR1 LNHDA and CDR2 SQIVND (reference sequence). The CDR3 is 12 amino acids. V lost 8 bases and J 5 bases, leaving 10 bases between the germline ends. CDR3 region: CASGKGHNEQFF. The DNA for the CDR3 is TGTGCCAGTGGAAAGGGCCACAATGAGCAGTTCTTC.

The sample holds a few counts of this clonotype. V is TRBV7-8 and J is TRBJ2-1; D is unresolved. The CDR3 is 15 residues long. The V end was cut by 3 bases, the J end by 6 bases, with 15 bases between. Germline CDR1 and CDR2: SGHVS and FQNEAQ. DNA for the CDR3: TGTGCCAGCAGCTTGTATCACGGGTTAGTCAATGAGCAGTTCTTC. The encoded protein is CASSLYHGLVNEQFF.

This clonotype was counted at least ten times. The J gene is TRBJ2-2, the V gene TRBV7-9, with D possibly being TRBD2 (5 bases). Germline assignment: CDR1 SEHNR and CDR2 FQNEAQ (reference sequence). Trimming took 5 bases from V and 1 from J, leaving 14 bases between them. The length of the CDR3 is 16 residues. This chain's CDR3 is CASSDLFRGNTGELFF. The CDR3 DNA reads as TGTGCCAGCAGCGATCTTTTCCGGGGGAACACCGGGGAGCTGTTTTTT.

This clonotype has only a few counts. For the CDR3, the DNA is TGCAGCGTTGGGGCGGGGACGGGTTTATCGCAGTTCTTC. It codes for CSVGAGTGLSQFF. The chain uses TRBV29-1 and TRBJ2-1; possible D gene TRBD2, 6 bases. The V end lost 4 bases, the J end lost 12 bases, and 19 bases lay between the germline ends. Germline lookup yields CDR1 SQVTM and CDR2 ANQGSEA. CDR3 length: 13 residues.

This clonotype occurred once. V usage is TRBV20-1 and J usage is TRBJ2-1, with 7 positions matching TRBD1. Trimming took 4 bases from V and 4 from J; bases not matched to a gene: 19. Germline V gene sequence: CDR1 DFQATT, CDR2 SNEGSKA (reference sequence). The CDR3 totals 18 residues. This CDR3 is CSAISGDRGPHFYNEQFF. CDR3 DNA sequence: TGCAGTGCTATATCCGGGGACAGAGGGCCCCACTTTTACAATGAGCAGTTCTTC.

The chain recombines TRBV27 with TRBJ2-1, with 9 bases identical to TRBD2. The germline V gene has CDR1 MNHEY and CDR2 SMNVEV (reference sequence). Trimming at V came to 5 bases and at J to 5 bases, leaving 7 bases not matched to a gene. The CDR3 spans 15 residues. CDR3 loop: CASSPWASGNNEQFF. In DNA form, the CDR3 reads TGTGCCAGCAGTCCTTGGGCTAGCGGGAACAATGAGCAGTTCTTC.

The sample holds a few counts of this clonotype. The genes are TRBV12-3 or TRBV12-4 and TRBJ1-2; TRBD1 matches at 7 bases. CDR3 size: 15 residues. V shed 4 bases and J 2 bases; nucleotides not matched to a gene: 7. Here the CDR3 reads CASSSDRARNYGYTF. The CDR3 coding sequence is TGTGCCAGCAGTTCCGACAGGGCGAGGAACTATGGCTACACCTTC.

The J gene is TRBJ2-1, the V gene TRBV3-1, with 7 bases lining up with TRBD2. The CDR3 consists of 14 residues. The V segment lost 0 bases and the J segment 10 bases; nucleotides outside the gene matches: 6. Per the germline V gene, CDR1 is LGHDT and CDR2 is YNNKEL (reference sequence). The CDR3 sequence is CASSQDAWEGEQFF. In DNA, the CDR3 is TGTGCCAGCAGCCAAGATGCGTGGGAGGGGGAGCAGTTCTTC.

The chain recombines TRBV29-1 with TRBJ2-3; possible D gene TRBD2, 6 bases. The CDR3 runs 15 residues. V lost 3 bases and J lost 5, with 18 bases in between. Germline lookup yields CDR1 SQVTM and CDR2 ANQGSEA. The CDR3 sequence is CSVEYLAQVGDTQYF. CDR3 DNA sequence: TGCAGCGTTGAGTATCTAGCGCAGGTCGGAGATACGCAGTATTTT.

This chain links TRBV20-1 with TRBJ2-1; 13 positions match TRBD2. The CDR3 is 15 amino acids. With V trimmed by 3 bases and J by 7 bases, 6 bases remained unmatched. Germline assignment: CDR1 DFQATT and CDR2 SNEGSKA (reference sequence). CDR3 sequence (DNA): TGCAGTGCTAGCAGGGGGACTAGCGGGAATAATGAGCAGTTCTTC. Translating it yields CSASRGTSGNNEQFF.